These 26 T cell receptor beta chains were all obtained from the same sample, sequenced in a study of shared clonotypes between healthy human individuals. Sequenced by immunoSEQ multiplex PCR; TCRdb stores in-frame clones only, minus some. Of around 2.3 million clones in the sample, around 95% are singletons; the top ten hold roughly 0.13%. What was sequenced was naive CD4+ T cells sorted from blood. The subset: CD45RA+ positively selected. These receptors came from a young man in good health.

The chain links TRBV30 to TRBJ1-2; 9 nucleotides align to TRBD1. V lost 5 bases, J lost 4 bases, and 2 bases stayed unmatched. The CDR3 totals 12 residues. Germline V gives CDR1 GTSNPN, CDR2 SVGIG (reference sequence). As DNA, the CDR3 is TGTGCCTGGGCGACAGGGGGCTATGGCTACACCTTC. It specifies CAWATGGYGYTF.

CDR3 DNA sequence: TGTGCCAGCAGCTTCCCGACGCCTGACGCCGGGAGGAACTATGGCTACACCTTC. Protein product: CASSFPTPDAGRNYGYTF. This chain uses TRBV5-8 with TRBJ1-2; D gene unclear. V was pared by 2 bases and J by 2 bases, with 22 bases between. Germline V CDR1 and CDR2: SGHTS, YDEGEE. The CDR3 extends over 18 amino acids.

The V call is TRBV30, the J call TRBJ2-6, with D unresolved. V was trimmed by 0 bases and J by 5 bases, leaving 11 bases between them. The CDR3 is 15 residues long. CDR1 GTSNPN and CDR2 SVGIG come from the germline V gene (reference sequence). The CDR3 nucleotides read TGTGCCTGGAGTGTACAGAGCCCTTGGGCCAACGTCCTGACTTTC. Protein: CAWSVQSPWANVLTF. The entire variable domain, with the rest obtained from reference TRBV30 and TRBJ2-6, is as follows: SQTIHQWPATLVQPVGSPLSLECTVEGTSNPNLYWYRQAAGRGLQLLFYSVGIGQISSEVPQNLSASRPQDRQFILSSKKLLLSDSGFYLCAWSVQSPWANVLTFGAGSRLTVL.

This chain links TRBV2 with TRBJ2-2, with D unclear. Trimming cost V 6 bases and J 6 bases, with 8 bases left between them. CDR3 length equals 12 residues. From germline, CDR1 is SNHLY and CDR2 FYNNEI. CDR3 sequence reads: CASRVSPGELFF. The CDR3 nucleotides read TGTGCCAGCAGGGTTTCCCCCGGGGAGCTGTTTTTT.

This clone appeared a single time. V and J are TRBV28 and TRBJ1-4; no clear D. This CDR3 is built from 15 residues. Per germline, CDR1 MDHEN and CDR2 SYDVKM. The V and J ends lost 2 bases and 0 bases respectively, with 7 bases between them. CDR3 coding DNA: TGTGCCAGCAGTTTAAGACGGACAACTAATGAAAAACTGTTTTTT. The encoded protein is CASSLRRTTNEKLFF.

Written as DNA, the CDR3 is TGTGCCAGCAGCTTAGGCGGGAGTGGCCCATACGAGCAGTACTTC. Its protein product is CASSLGGSGPYEQYF. V gene TRBV5-4 combines with J gene TRBJ2-7; 7 nucleotides match TRBD2. V lost 2 bases to trimming and J lost 4 bases; unmatched junction nucleotides: 9. CDR1 is SGHNT and CDR2 is YYREEE in the germline V gene (reference sequence). CDR3 length equals 15 residues.

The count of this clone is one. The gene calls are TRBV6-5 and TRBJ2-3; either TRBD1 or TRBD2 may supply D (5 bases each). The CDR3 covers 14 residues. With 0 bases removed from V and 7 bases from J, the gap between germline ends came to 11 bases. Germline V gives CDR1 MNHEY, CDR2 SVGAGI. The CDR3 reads CASSYSRGGYTQYF. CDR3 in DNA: TGTGCCAGCAGTTACTCCCGGGGCGGCTATACGCAGTATTTT.

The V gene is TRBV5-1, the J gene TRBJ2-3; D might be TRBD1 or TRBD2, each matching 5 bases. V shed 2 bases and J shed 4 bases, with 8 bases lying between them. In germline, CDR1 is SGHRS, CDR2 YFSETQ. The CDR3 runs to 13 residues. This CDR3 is CASSFRDPDTQYF. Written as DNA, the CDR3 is TGCGCCAGCAGCTTCAGGGACCCAGATACGCAGTATTTT.

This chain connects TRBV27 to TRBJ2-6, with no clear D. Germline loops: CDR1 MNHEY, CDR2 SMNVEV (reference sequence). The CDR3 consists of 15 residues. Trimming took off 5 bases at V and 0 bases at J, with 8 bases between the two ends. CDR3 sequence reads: CASSSSVSGANVLTF. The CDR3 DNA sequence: TGTGCCAGCAGTAGCTCAGTCTCTGGGGCCAACGTCCTGACTTTC.

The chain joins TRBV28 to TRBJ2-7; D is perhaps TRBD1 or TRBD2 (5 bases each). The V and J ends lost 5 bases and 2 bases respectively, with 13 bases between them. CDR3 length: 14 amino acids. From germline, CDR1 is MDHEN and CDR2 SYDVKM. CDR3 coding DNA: TGTGCCAGCAGTCGGACCCAGGGAGCCTACGAGCAGTACTTC. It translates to CASSRTQGAYEQYF.

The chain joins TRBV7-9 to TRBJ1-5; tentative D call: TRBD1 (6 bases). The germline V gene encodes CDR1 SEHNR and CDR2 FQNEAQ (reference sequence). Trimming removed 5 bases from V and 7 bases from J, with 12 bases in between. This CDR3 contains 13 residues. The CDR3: CASSPQGRQPQHF. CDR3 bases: TGTGCCAGCAGCCCACAGGGTAGACAGCCCCAGCATTTT. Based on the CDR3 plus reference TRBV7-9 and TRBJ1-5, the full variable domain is DTGVSQNPRHKITKRGQNVTFRCDPISEHNRLYWYRQTLGQGPEFLTYFQNEAQLEKSRLLSDRFSAERPKGSFSTLEIQRTEQGDSAMYLCASSPQGRQPQHFGDGTRLSIL.

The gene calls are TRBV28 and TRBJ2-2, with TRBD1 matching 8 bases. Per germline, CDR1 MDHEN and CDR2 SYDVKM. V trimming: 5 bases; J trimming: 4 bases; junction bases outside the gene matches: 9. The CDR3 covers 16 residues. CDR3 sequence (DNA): TGTGCCAGCAGTCTCTCGGACAGGGAAGGCACCGGGGAGCTGTTTTTT. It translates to CASSLSDREGTGELFF.

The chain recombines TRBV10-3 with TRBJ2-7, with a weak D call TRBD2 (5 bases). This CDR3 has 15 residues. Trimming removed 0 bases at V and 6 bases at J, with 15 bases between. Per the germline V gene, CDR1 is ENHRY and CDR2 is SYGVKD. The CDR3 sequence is CAISESGGGSSEQYF. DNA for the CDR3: TGTGCCATCAGTGAGTCAGGCGGAGGTTCGTCCGAGCAGTACTTC.

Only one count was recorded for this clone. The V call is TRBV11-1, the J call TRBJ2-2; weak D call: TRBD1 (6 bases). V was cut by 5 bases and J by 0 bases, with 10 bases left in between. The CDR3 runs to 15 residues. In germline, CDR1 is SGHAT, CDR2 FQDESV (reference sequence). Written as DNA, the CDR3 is TGTGCCAGCAGCCCGGACAGAACGAACACCGGGGAGCTGTTTTTT. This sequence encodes CASSPDRTNTGELFF.

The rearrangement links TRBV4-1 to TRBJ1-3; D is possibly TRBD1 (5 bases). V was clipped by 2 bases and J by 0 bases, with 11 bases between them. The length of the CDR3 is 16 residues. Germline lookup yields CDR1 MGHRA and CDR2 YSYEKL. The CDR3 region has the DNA TGCGCCAGCAGCCAAACCGGACAATCCTCTGGAAACACCATATATTTT. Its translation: CASSQTGQSSGNTIYF.

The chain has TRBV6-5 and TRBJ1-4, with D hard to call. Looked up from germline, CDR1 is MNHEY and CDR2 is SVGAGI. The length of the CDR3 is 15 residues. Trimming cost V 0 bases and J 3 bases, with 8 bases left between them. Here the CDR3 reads CASSYSGPPNEKLFF. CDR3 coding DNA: TGTGCCAGCAGTTACTCAGGGCCCCCTAATGAAAAACTGTTTTTT.

CDR3 in amino acids: CASASSGGLLQYF. CDR3 in DNA: TGTGCCAGCGCCTCTTCAGGGGGCCTTCTTCAGTACTTC. V usage is TRBV13 and J usage is TRBJ2-4; TRBD1 aligns across 8 bases. The CDR3 runs 13 residues. After removal of 8 bases from V and 11 bases from J, the junction contained 11 bases not matched to a gene. Germline V CDR1 and CDR2: PRHDT, FYEKMQ (reference sequence). The variable domain in full, completed from reference TRBV13 and TRBJ2-4, reads AAGVIQSPRHLIKEKRETATLKCYPIPRHDTVYWYQQGPGQDPQFLISFYEKMQSDKGSIPDRFSAQQFSDYHSELNMSSLELGDSALYFCASASSGGLLQYFGAGTRLSVL.

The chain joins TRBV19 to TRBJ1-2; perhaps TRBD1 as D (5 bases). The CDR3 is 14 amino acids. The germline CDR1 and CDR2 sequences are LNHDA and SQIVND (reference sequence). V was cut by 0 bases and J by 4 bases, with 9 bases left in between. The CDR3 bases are TGTGCCAGTAGTATAGATCAGGGTTCCTATGGCTACACCTTC. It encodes CASSIDQGSYGYTF. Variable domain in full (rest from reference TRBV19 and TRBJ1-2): DGGITQSPKYLFRKEGQNVTLSCEQNLNHDAMYWYRQDPGQGLRLIYYSQIVNDFQKGDIAEGYSVSREKKESFPLTVTSAQKNPTAFYLCASSIDQGSYGYTFGSGTRLTVV.

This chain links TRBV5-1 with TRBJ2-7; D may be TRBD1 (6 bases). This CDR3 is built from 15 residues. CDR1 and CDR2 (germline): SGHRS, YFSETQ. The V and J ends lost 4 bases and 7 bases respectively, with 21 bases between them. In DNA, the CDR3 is TGCGCCAGCAGCGCCTACCTAGGGGGAGATGGAGAGCAGTACTTC. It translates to CASSAYLGGDGEQYF.

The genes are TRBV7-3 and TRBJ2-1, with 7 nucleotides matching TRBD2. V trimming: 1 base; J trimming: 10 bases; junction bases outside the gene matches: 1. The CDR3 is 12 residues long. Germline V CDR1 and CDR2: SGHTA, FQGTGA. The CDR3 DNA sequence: TGTGCCAGCAGCTTAAAAGCGGGGGAGCAGTTCTTC. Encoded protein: CASSLKAGEQFF.

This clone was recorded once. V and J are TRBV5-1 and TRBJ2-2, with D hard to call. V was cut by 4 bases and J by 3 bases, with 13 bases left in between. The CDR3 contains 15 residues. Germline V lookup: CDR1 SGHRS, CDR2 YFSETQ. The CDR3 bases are TGCGCCAGCAGCCCTCCCTCTTCTTACACCGGGGAGCTGTTTTTT. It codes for CASSPPSSYTGELFF.

The CDR3: CASSSGQGGNEKLFF. The CDR3 region has the DNA TGCGCCAGCAGCTCTGGACAGGGGGGTAATGAAAAACTGTTTTTT. The J gene is TRBJ1-4, the V gene TRBV5-1; 10 bases agree with TRBD1. CDR3 length: 15 amino acids. V trimming: 3 bases; J trimming: 4 bases; junction bases outside the gene matches: 3. The germline V gene has CDR1 SGHRS and CDR2 YFSETQ.

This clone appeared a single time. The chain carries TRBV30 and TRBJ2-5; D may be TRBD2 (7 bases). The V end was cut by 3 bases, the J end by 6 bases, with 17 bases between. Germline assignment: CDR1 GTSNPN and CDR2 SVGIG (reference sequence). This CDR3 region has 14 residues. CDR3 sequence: CAWSARGAGKTQYF. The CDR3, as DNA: TGTGCCTGGAGCGCTCGGGGGGCGGGGAAGACCCAGTACTTC.

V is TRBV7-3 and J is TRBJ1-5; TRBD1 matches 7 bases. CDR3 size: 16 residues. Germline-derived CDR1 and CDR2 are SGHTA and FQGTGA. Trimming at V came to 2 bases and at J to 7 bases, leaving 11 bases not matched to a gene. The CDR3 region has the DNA TGTGCCAGCAGCTTAGGCGTCCCAGGGGGACGACAGCCCCAGCATTTT. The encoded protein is CASSLGVPGGRQPQHF.

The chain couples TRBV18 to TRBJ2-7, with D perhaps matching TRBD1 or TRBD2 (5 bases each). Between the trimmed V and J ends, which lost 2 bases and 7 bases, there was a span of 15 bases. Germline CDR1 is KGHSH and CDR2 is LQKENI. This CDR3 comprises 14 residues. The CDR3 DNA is TGTGCCAGCTCACCAGGGACGGGACGAGGGGAGCAGTACTTC. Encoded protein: CASSPGTGRGEQYF.

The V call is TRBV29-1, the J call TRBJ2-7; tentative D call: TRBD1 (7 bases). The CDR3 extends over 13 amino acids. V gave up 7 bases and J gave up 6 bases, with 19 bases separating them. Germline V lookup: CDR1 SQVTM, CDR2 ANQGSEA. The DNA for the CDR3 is TGCAGCGCCCGACAGGGAGGTTTCTCCGAGCAGTACTTC. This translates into CSARQGGFSEQYF.